Listed here are 22 T cell receptor beta chains from one sample, sequenced in a study of graft-versus-host responses after intestinal transplantation (dated by TCRdb to the early 2020s). Which antigens these TCRs recognize remains unknown. Taken with the paper, the label for time point translates to: cells obtained before transplantation from donor or recipient. To prepare the library, the immunoSEQ multiplex PCR assay was applied. The clones in this table, taken by TCRdb from immuneACCESS, are in-frame only. Not every clone is retained; where verified, under half of the shortfall comes from an unresolved V gene, and the cause of the rest is unknown. This sample comprises approximately 88,000 clones, 85% to 90% of them detected only once. The ten biggest clones cover around 0.11% of the sample. The sequenced sample was unstimulated CD4+ T cells sorted from spleen or lymph node cells, obtained before intestinal transplant. All receptors come from a human donor who received an intestinal transplant.

V is TRBV10-1 and J is TRBJ2-7; maybe TRBD2 (5 bases). This CDR3 region has 14 residues. The germline V and J ends were trimmed by 0 bases and 4 bases, with 10 bases remaining between them. From germline, CDR1 is WNHNN and CDR2 SYGVQD (reference sequence). Written as DNA, the CDR3 is TGCGCCAGCAGTGAGTCCGGGGTGGGGTACGAGCAGTACTTC. Its protein is CASSESGVGYEQYF.

The chain links TRBV28 to TRBJ1-5; TRBD1 matches at 10 bases. In germline, CDR1 is MDHEN, CDR2 SYDVKM. V was clipped by 6 bases and J by 6 bases; unmatched bases: 8. The CDR3 runs to 15 residues. In nucleotides, the CDR3 is TGTGCCAGCAGGCCGGGACAGGGGATGTCTCAGCCCCAGCATTTT. The encoded protein is CASRPGQGMSQPQHF.

This chain connects TRBV29-1 to TRBJ1-1, with D possibly matching TRBD1 (6 bases). In germline, CDR1 is SQVTM, CDR2 ANQGSEA. The CDR3 is 14 amino acids. Trimming pared 6 bases from V and 1 base from J, leaving 15 bases between. In DNA, the CDR3 is TGCAGCGTCCAGAGGGGGTTGAAGAACACTGAAGCTTTCTTT. It is translated as CSVQRGLKNTEAFF.

This chain links TRBV11-1 with TRBJ2-7; TRBD1 matches 7 bases. The V gene end was trimmed by 1 base and the J gene end by 1 base; junction bases not matched to a gene: 4. Germline V gene lookup returns CDR1 SGHAT and CDR2 FQDESV (reference sequence). The CDR3 extends over 15 amino acids. This CDR3 reads CASSLVGGRSYEQYF. The CDR3, as DNA: TGTGCCAGCAGCTTAGTAGGGGGCCGATCCTACGAGCAGTACTTC.

This rearrangement joins TRBV10-1 to TRBJ2-2, with D tentatively TRBD2 (5 bases). The ends were cut back, 0 bases at V and 4 bases at J, with 6 bases in the middle. The CDR3 contains 14 residues. Per the germline V gene, CDR1 is WNHNN and CDR2 is SYGVQD (reference sequence). For the CDR3, the DNA is TGCGCCAGCAGTGAGTCTGCGGGCACCGGGGAGCTGTTTTTT. As protein: CASSESAGTGELFF.

The V and J genes are TRBV5-1 and TRBJ2-5, with a possible D match to TRBD1 (5 bases). Germline assignment: CDR1 SGHRS and CDR2 YFSETQ. The CDR3 length is 14 residues. V lost 0 bases to trimming and J lost 5 bases, with 11 bases between them. CDR3 in amino acids: CASSLDPGQETQYF. The CDR3 coding sequence is TGCGCCAGCAGCTTGGATCCAGGGCAGGAGACCCAGTACTTC.

This sequence joins TRBV19 and TRBJ2-5, with 9 bases identical to TRBD2. J gave up 5 bases and V 7 bases, and 8 bases lay outside the gene matches. CDR3 length: 14 amino acids. CDR1 is LNHDA and CDR2 is SQIVND in the germline V gene (reference sequence). CDR3 sequence: CASTAAGGTETQYF. CDR3 DNA sequence: TGTGCCAGTACCGCCGCGGGGGGGACGGAGACCCAGTACTTC. The variable domain in full, completed from reference TRBV19 and TRBJ2-5, reads DGGITQSPKYLFRKEGQNVTLSCEQNLNHDAMYWYRQDPGQGLRLIYYSQIVNDFQKGDIAEGYSVSREKKESFPLTVTSAQKNPTAFYLCASTAAGGTETQYFGPGTRLLVL.

J is TRBJ2-5 and V is TRBV5-4, with D possibly being TRBD1 (6 bases). CDR3 length equals 14 residues. The germline V and J ends were trimmed by 2 bases and 5 bases, with 13 bases remaining between them. Germline assignment: CDR1 SGHNT and CDR2 YYREEE (reference sequence). The CDR3 nucleotides are TGTGCCAGCAGCTTCGGGCAGGGGACGGAGACCCAGTACTTC. This sequence encodes CASSFGQGTETQYF.

The rearrangement joins TRBV19 to TRBJ1-5, with a tentative D call TRBD1 (5 bases). CDR3 length: 12 residues. From germline, CDR1 is LNHDA and CDR2 SQIVND (reference sequence). The ends were cut back, 3 bases at V and 10 bases at J, with 10 bases in the middle. CDR3 loop: CASSIQGSPQHF. CDR3 nucleotides: TGTGCCAGTAGTATTCAGGGAAGCCCCCAGCATTTT.

This chain joins TRBV6-5 and TRBJ1-3; D remains unclear. CDR1 is MNHEY and CDR2 is SVGAGI in the germline V gene. Trimming took off 6 bases at V and 4 bases at J, with 16 bases between the two ends. CDR3 length: 15 amino acids. CDR3 bases: TGTGCCAGCAGGCCGGGAGGCGCGGCAGGAAACACCATATATTTT. This translates into CASRPGGAAGNTIYF.

This clone showed up just once. This rearrangement joins TRBV6-1 to TRBJ2-5; 8 positions match TRBD1. The CDR3 length is 12 residues. Germline values: CDR1 MNHNS, CDR2 SASEGT. V dropped 10 bases and J dropped 2; count of bases not matched to a gene: 3. Here the CDR3 reads CATDRAQETQYF. The CDR3 nucleotides read TGTGCCACGGACAGGGCGCAAGAGACCCAGTACTTC.

The chain uses TRBV7-9 and TRBJ2-7; the D gene is possibly TRBD2 (7 bases). In germline, CDR1 is SEHNR, CDR2 FQNEAQ (reference sequence). This CDR3 is 12 amino acids long. The V end lost 5 bases, the J end lost 5 bases, and 10 bases lay between the germline ends. CDR3 protein: CASSGGGNEQYF. In DNA, the CDR3 is TGTGCCAGCAGCGGGGGGGGCAACGAGCAGTACTTC.

The chain is built from TRBV21-1 and TRBJ2-2; the table assigns TRBD1, which was not confirmed against the DNA. TRBV21-1 is a pseudogene locus. The CDR3 runs 16 residues. CDR3 DNA sequence: TGTGCCAGCAAATCTGGGGACAGCACGAACACCGGGGAGCTGTTTTTT. This translates into CASKSGDSTNTGELFF.

This sequence joins TRBV2 and TRBJ2-5; 16 nucleotides agree with TRBD2. Germline V gene lookup returns CDR1 SNHLY and CDR2 FYNNEI. This CDR3 has 16 residues. V was pared by 6 bases and J by 4 bases, with 5 bases of the junction left unmatched. CDR3 DNA: TGTGCCAGCAGGCCGGGACTAGCGGGGGGGCTAGAGACCCAGTACTTC. Its protein is CASRPGLAGGLETQYF.

The chain is built from TRBV19 and TRBJ2-6; TRBD1 is a possible D gene (6 bases). Germline V gives CDR1 LNHDA, CDR2 SQIVND (reference sequence). The V end lost 7 bases, the J end lost 0 bases, and 10 bases lay between the germline ends. The CDR3 is made up of 15 amino acids. The CDR3 loop is CASTGALSGANVLTF. The CDR3 DNA sequence: TGTGCCAGTACAGGGGCCCTCTCTGGGGCCAACGTCCTGACTTTC.

V usage is TRBV7-2 and J usage is TRBJ2-3; TRBD2 aligns across 7 bases. V was clipped by 4 bases and J by 1 base; unmatched bases: 2. This CDR3 has 14 amino acids. The germline gives CDR1 SGHTA, CDR2 FQGNSA. This chain's CDR3 is CASSYRGGTDTQYF. The DNA for the CDR3 is TGTGCCAGCAGCTATCGGGGGGGCACAGATACGCAGTATTTT.

The chain combines TRBV25-1 with TRBJ2-5; 8 bases match TRBD1. From germline, CDR1 is MGHDK and CDR2 SYGVNS. CDR3 size: 15 residues. Trimming removed 5 bases from V and 4 bases from J; junction bases left unmatched: 9. CDR3 coding DNA: TGTGCCAGCAGTCCTCAGGGGGCAGGAGGAGAGACCCAGTACTTC. This encodes CASSPQGAGGETQYF. Using reference TRBV25-1 and TRBJ2-5 for the parts outside the CDR3, the full variable domain is EADIYQTPRYLVIGTGKKITLECSQTMGHDKMYWYQQDPGMELHLIHYSYGVNSTEKGDLSSESTVSRIRTEHFPLTLESARPSHTSQYLCASSPQGAGGETQYFGPGTRLLVL.

The chain links TRBV7-2 to TRBJ1-2, with D maybe TRBD1 (5 bases). The germline CDR1 and CDR2 sequences are SGHTA and FQGNSA. The germline V and J ends were trimmed by 5 bases and 8 bases, with 21 bases remaining between them. The CDR3 consists of 15 residues. CDR3 loop: CASSAPRAPARGYTF. The CDR3, as DNA: TGTGCCAGCAGCGCCCCCAGGGCCCCCGCGCGCGGCTACACCTTC.

This chain joins TRBV5-4 and TRBJ1-1; D perhaps matches TRBD1 (6 bases). Germline V gene lookup returns CDR1 SGHNT and CDR2 YYREEE (reference sequence). The CDR3 extends over 17 amino acids. V was cut by 4 bases and J by 3 bases, with 22 bases left in between. The chain's CDR3 is CASSPRPDSTLYTEAFF. CDR3 coding DNA: TGTGCCAGCAGCCCCCGACCGGACAGCACCCTATACACTGAAGCTTTCTTT.

The chain's CDR3 is CATPLAGGVELFF. CDR3 nucleotide sequence: TGTGCCACCCCACTAGCGGGGGGGGTCGAGCTGTTTTTT. V and J are TRBV7-9 and TRBJ2-2; 13 bases are a match to TRBD2. The CDR3 runs to 13 residues. The V and J ends lost 10 bases and 11 bases, in that order; junction bases with no gene match: 7. Germline lookup yields CDR1 SEHNR and CDR2 FQNEAQ (reference sequence).

Only a few counts were recorded for this clone. The chain carries TRBV6-1 and TRBJ1-4, with D perhaps TRBD1 (5 bases). This CDR3 is built from 16 residues. Germline assignment: CDR1 MNHNS and CDR2 SASEGT. The V gene lost 2 bases and the J gene lost 7 bases, with 17 bases spanning the gap. CDR3 protein: CASSEYPGGSGEKLFF. In nucleotides, the CDR3 is TGTGCCAGCAGTGAATACCCTGGGGGGAGTGGTGAAAAACTGTTTTTT.

The V gene is TRBV5-4, the J gene TRBJ2-7; 7 bases align to TRBD2. The CDR3 has 15 residues. V trimming: 4 bases; J trimming: 0 bases; junction bases outside the gene matches: 7. Germline CDR1 is SGHNT and CDR2 is YYREEE (reference sequence). For the CDR3, the DNA is TGTGCCAGCAGCCAGTTGGGGGGGGGCTCCTACGAGCAGTACTTC. It encodes CASSQLGGGSYEQYF.